Detailed here is one T cell receptor beta chain. Antigen specificity is unknown. The CDR3 sequence is 14 residues long. Germline CDR1 reads SGHTA; CDR2 reads FQGTGA. V lost 2 bases and J 4 bases, leaving 11 bases between the germline ends. These data originate in a study of T cell responses to AZD1222 COVID-19 vaccine. Study observations and caveats: Seropositivity was recorded at baseline in only 6 or 7 AZD1222 recipients.

Repertoires were generated with immunoSEQ multiplex PCR, while TCRdb's copy carries only in-frame clones and drops some. The sample holds 65,000 to 90,000 clones; roughly 85% are singletons and the top ten take roughly 1.2%. This sequence joins TRBV7-3 and TRBJ1-1, with a tentative D call TRBD1 (5 bases). The material sequenced was peripheral blood, taken 28 days after the second AZD1222 dose. This TCR was recovered from an adult who received the AZD1222 COVID-19 vaccine. The CDR3 sequence is CASSLQPGSTEAFF. CDR3 coding DNA: TGTGCCAGCAGCTTACAGCCAGGGTCCACTGAAGCTTTCTTT.